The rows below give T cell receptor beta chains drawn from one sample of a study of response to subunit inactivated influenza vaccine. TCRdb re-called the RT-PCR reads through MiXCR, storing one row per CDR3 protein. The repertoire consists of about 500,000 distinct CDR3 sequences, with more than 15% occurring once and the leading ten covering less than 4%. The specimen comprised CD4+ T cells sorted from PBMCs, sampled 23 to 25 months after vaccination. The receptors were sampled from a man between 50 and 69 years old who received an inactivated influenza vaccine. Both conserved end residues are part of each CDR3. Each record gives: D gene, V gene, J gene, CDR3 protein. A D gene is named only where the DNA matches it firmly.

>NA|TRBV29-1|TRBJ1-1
CSAGDTEAFF
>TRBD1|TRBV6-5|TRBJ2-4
CASSYRKTGVGKNIQYF
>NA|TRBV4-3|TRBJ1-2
CASSQELPGRGYTF
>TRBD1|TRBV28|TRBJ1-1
CASREGQGTTEAFF
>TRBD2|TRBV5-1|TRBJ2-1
CASAEQGLGPNEQFF
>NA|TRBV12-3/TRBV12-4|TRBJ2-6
CASSTSGANVLTF
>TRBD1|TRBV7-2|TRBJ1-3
CASSPSGTVLGNTIYF
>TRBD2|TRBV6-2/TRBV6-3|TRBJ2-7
CASSRFFGSGESGQYF
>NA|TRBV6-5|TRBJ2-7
CASSYSGGFSYEQYF
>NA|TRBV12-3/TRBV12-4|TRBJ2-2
CASSLAGRGELFF
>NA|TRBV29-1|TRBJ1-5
CSVATDLGPQHF
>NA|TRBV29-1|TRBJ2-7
CSAHRPGGHEQYF
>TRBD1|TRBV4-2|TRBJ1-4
CASSQNRGIDEKLFF
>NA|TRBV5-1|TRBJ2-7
CASSLEKFVSSYEQYF
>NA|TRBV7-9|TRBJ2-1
CASSAPASNEQFF
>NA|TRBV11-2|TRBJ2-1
CASSLDRLGYNEQFF